The 17 T cell receptor beta chains reported below all come from one sample, sequenced in a study of blood T cell repertoires in COVID-19. The repertoire was sequenced with immunoSEQ multiplex PCR; TCRdb's copy has only in-frame clones and lacks some. Among around 180,000 clones listed, about 88% were seen once. The sequenced sample consisted of PBMCs or T cells enriched from blood (not recorded which). The receptors stem from a woman in her forties with acute COVID-19.

The V gene is TRBV14, the J gene TRBJ2-7; 11 nucleotides align to TRBD2. CDR1 and CDR2 (germline): SGHDN, FVKESK. J was trimmed by 3 bases and V by 2 bases; bases with no gene match: 3. The CDR3 length is 15 residues. Written as DNA, the CDR3 is TGTGCCAGCAGCCAACGGACTAGCGGGTACTACGAGCAGTACTTC. Residues: CASSQRTSGYYEQYF.

This clone was seen once. This chain links TRBV6-5 with TRBJ1-5; D is possibly TRBD1 (6 bases). Germline-derived CDR1 and CDR2 are MNHEY and SVGAGI. Trimming removed 4 bases at V and 6 bases at J, with 10 bases between. The CDR3 has 13 amino acids. DNA for the CDR3: TGTGCCAGCAGTTTAACAGGGACTCAGCCCCAGCATTTT. Protein: CASSLTGTQPQHF.

This rearrangement joins TRBV7-3 to TRBJ2-2; 7 bases are shared with TRBD1. CDR3 length: 15 amino acids. V shed 7 bases and J 3 bases; nucleotides not matched to a gene: 8. The V gene's germline CDR1 is SGHTA and CDR2 FQGTGA. DNA for the CDR3: TGTGCCAGCAAAAAAAGACAGGGTGACACCGGGGAGCTGTTTTTT. Its protein is CASKKRQGDTGELFF.

The chain has TRBV7-2 and TRBJ2-7; D gene unclear. Germline V gene lookup returns CDR1 SGHTA and CDR2 FQGNSA. Trimming cost V 2 bases and J 6 bases, with 8 bases left between them. The CDR3 runs 12 residues. This chain's CDR3 is CASSLIPFEQYF. The CDR3 nucleotides read TGTGCCAGCAGCTTAATTCCCTTCGAGCAGTACTTC.

The gene calls are TRBV5-1 and TRBJ2-5, with 13 bases lining up with TRBD2. Germline V lookup: CDR1 SGHRS, CDR2 YFSETQ. V lost 3 bases, J lost 3 bases, and 5 bases stayed unmatched. The CDR3 extends over 16 amino acids. The CDR3 nucleotides read TGCGCCAGCAGCTGGGGACTAGCGGGGACAAAAGAGACCCAGTACTTC. It translates to CASSWGLAGTKETQYF.

The genes are TRBV2 and TRBJ1-6, with 9 bases matching TRBD1. Germline V CDR1 and CDR2: SNHLY, FYNNEI. This CDR3 is 15 amino acids long. Trimming at V came to 6 bases and at J to 5 bases, leaving 5 bases not matched to a gene. The CDR3 nucleotides are TGTGCCAGCAGGGTGGGACAGGGTAATAATTCACCCCTCCACTTT. Its translation is CASRVGQGNNSPLHF.

This clone was recorded only once. The chain employs TRBV6-5 and TRBJ1-1; 11 bases map to TRBD1. The CDR3 has 13 amino acids. Germline CDR1 is MNHEY and CDR2 is SVGAGI. J lost 8 bases, V lost 5 bases, and 4 bases had no gene match. CDR3 nucleotides: TGTGCCAGCAGTCGGACAGGGGGCGGGGAAGCTTTCTTT. Translating gives CASSRTGGGEAFF.

V is TRBV11-2 and J is TRBJ2-5; no clear D. V shed 5 bases and J shed 2 bases, with 6 bases lying between them. Germline V gives CDR1 SGHAT, CDR2 FQNNGV. The CDR3 is 12 residues long. CDR3: CASSQQQETQYF. The DNA of the CDR3 is TGTGCCAGCAGCCAACAGCAAGAGACCCAGTACTTC.

This sequence joins TRBV7-9 and TRBJ2-5; 14 nucleotides align to TRBD2. This CDR3 comprises 16 residues. J lost 5 bases, V lost 5 bases, and 7 bases had no gene match. The germline gives CDR1 SEHNR, CDR2 FQNEAQ (reference sequence). The CDR3 DNA reads TGTGCCAGCAGCCGGGGACTAGCGGGGGCTGGGGAGACCCAGTACTTC. It codes for CASSRGLAGAGETQYF.

This rearrangement joins TRBV19 to TRBJ2-2; D is perhaps TRBD2 (6 bases). Trimming pared 6 bases from V and 5 bases from J, leaving 19 bases between. CDR1 and CDR2 from the germline V gene are LNHDA and SQIVND (reference sequence). The CDR3 loop spans 16 amino acids. The DNA for the CDR3 is TGTGCCAGTAGGCGATTGGAGGGCTTGGGGACCGGGGAGCTGTTTTTT. Its protein product is CASRRLEGLGTGELFF.

This clone appeared a single time. The genes are TRBV27 and TRBJ2-1; D is uncertain. This CDR3 is built from 16 residues. Trimming removed 2 bases at V and 0 bases at J, with 11 bases between. CDR1 and CDR2 from the germline V gene are MNHEY and SMNVEV (reference sequence). The chain's CDR3 is CASSLTRISSYNEQFF. The CDR3 DNA reads as TGTGCCAGCAGTTTAACGCGGATCAGCTCCTACAATGAGCAGTTCTTC.

The V gene is TRBV7-9, the J gene TRBJ2-2; the match to TRBD1 covers 8 bases. CDR3 length: 17 residues. Germline V gene sequence: CDR1 SEHNR, CDR2 FQNEAQ (reference sequence). The junction had 11 bases not matched to a gene; V was cut back by 5 bases and J by 3 bases. The CDR3 is CASSQDRAVLDTGELFF. In DNA, the CDR3 is TGTGCCAGCAGCCAGGACAGGGCTGTTCTGGACACCGGGGAGCTGTTTTTT.

The chain couples TRBV7-9 to TRBJ2-7; no clear D. V shed 0 bases and J shed 6 bases, with 9 bases lying between them. The CDR3 is made up of 13 amino acids. Germline lookup yields CDR1 SEHNR and CDR2 FQNEAQ (reference sequence). CDR3 DNA: TGTGCCAGCAGCTTAGCGCAGATCCCCGAGCAGTACTTC. It codes for CASSLAQIPEQYF. The whole variable domain, filled in from reference TRBV7-9 and TRBJ2-7, reads DTGVSQNPRHKITKRGQNVTFRCDPISEHNRLYWYRQTLGQGPEFLTYFQNEAQLEKSRLLSDRFSAERPKGSFSTLEIQRTEQGDSAMYLCASSLAQIPEQYFGPGTRLTVT.

The gene calls are TRBV11-2 and TRBJ2-6, with TRBD1 identical over 11 bases. J gave up 1 base and V 2 bases, and 7 bases lay outside the gene matches. The germline V gene has CDR1 SGHAT and CDR2 FQNNGV. The CDR3 has 19 residues. The CDR3 DNA is TGTGCCAGCAGCTTACTGCCGGGACAGGGGGAATCTGGGGCCAACGTCCTGACTTTC. Translation gives CASSLLPGQGESGANVLTF.

V usage is TRBV3-1 (or the pseudogene TRBV3-2) and J usage is TRBJ2-7; 11 bases are shared with TRBD2. Germline CDR1 LGHDT, CDR2 YNNKEL (reference sequence). The CDR3 spans 16 residues. Trimming cost V 3 bases and J 4 bases; bases outside gene matches: 8. The CDR3 DNA reads TGTGCCAGCAGCCACCATGGAGGGACTAGCGGATACGAGCAGTACTTC. Translating gives CASSHHGGTSGYEQYF.

The chain carries TRBV28 and TRBJ2-3; 7 nucleotides line up with TRBD1. The CDR3 extends over 17 amino acids. V was clipped by 6 bases and J by 0 bases; unmatched bases: 12. Germline loops: CDR1 MDHEN, CDR2 SYDVKM. The CDR3 region has the DNA TGTGCCAGCAGCGCTTTGACAGGGCCGCTGAGCACAGATACGCAGTATTTT. Its protein product is CASSALTGPLSTDTQYF.

The chain is built from TRBV2 and TRBJ1-3; D call uncertain. The length of the CDR3 is 15 residues. Germline V lookup: CDR1 SNHLY, CDR2 FYNNEI. V shed 6 bases and J shed 4 bases, with 16 bases lying between them. CDR3 in amino acids: CASRGSLTVGNTIYF. DNA for the CDR3: TGTGCCAGCAGGGGCAGCCTCACGGTAGGAAACACCATATATTTT. The variable domain in full, with the rest retrieved from reference TRBV2 and TRBJ1-3, is EPEVTQTPSHQVTQMGQEVILRCVPISNHLYFYWYRQILGQKVEFLVSFYNNEISEKSEIFDDQFSVERPDGSNFTLKIRSTKLEDSAMYFCASRGSLTVGNTIYFGEGSWLTVV.